This T cell receptor beta chain was sequenced in a study of T cell responses to AZD1222 COVID-19 vaccine. Study findings and constraints: Regions 160-218 and 743-854 dominated among vaccine-associated CD4 TCRs spanning spike. Clonal diversity may have been underestimated in mostly white British donors. Spike-specific TCR breadth and depth were elevated following two AZD1222 doses. Regions left unmutated in variants are reportedly the target of nearly half of spike-specific TCRs.

The germline V gene encodes CDR1 MNHEY and CDR2 SVGEGT. After removal of 6 bases from V and 5 bases from J, the junction contained 7 bases not matched to a gene. The CDR3 covers 14 residues. Regarding this clone: Its antigen is not identified.

Method: immunoSEQ multiplex PCR; TCRdb's copy keeps in-frame clones and lacks some. Found here are roughly 170,000 clones, 94% of them singletons; the top ten hold 1.6%. V and J are TRBV6-2 or TRBV6-3 and TRBJ1-1; TRBD1 matches 9 bases. This material consisted of peripheral blood, taken 28 days after the second AZD1222 dose. The receptor's source is an adult who received the AZD1222 COVID-19 vaccine. CDR3 loop: CASRPSGTGTEAFF. The CDR3 bases are TGTGCCAGCAGGCCTTCCGGGACAGGGACTGAAGCTTTCTTT.